This T cell receptor (beta chain) was obtained from a study of CD8 T cells in ankylosing spondylitis. Study-level results: A CD8+ phenotype characterized the disease-linked clones, which were relatively rare in peripheral blood. Typical of ankylosing spondylitis blood, it appeared, was a TCR beta motif of eight highly homologous variants. Enrichment of disease-linked clones was reportedly significant in matched ankylosing spondylitis synovial fluid.

At least ten counts were recorded for this clonotype. Its target is not known. Quantitative 5'-RACE was performed with molecular barcodes, and it yielded the TCR beta libraries. TCRdb processed the 5' RACE reads anew with MiXCR; each CDR3 protein has one entry. The sample carries 500,000 to 550,000 distinct CDR3 sequences, about 12% recorded once. Looked up from germline, CDR1 is SGHTA and CDR2 is FQGNSA. The CDR3 has 13 residues. The ends were cut back, 6 bases at V and 7 bases at J, with 12 bases in the middle. Sequenced sample: blood, either unsorted or a sorted T cell fraction (not recorded which). The chain carries TRBV7-2 and TRBJ2-2; D is undetermined. The receptor's source is a male donor with ankylosing spondylitis. The CDR3 nucleotides read TGTGCCAGCAGGGATCACGCTCTCGGGGAGCTGTTTTTT. Encoded protein: CASRDHALGELFF.